A single sample is the source of the 11 T cell receptor beta chains below, sequenced in a study of cytomegalovirus exposure and HLA in healthy donors. PCR employed 60 Vbeta and 13 Jbeta primers. TCRdb keeps only in-frame clones here, not all; method: immunoSEQ multiplex PCR. Its clone listing holds just over 150,000 clones. Source material: PBMCs. These receptors all come from a man aged 25 to 45 in good health and CMV-seronegative.

The CDR3: CAWRAWDRVYNEQFF. CDR3 sequence (DNA): TGTGCCTGGAGGGCCTGGGACAGGGTCTACAATGAGCAGTTCTTC. The V and J genes are TRBV30 and TRBJ2-1; 9 bases fit TRBD1. Germline CDR1 reads GTSNPN; CDR2 reads SVGIG (reference sequence). There are 15 residues in the CDR3. With V trimmed by 3 bases and J by 3 bases, 6 bases remained unmatched. Full variable domain (remainder filled in from reference TRBV30 and TRBJ2-1): SQTIHQWPATLVQPVGSPLSLECTVEGTSNPNLYWYRQAAGRGLQLLFYSVGIGQISSEVPQNLSASRPQDRQFILSSKKLLLSDSGFYLCAWRAWDRVYNEQFFGPGTRLTVL.

The rearrangement joins TRBV2 to TRBJ2-1; a possible D gene is TRBD1 (5 bases). The ends were cut back, 8 bases at V and 7 bases at J, with 18 bases in the middle. The CDR3 loop spans 14 amino acids. Germline values: CDR1 SNHLY, CDR2 FYNNEI. This CDR3 is CASGAAVGRNEQFF. The DNA of the CDR3 is TGTGCCAGCGGGGCAGCTGTAGGTAGGAATGAGCAGTTCTTC.

As for this clone: The sample holds other DNA sequences that translate to the same CDR3. V gene TRBV5-1 combines with J gene TRBJ2-3; D is undetermined. The CDR3 runs to 14 residues. Trimming left V 0 bases short and J 0 bases short, with 5 bases between. Germline values: CDR1 SGHRS, CDR2 YFSETQ. CDR3 nucleotides: TGCGCCAGCAGCTTGGGTGAGAGCACAGATACGCAGTATTTT. Translated: CASSLGESTDTQYF.

V gene TRBV18 combines with J gene TRBJ1-5; no clear D gene. V gave up 2 bases and J gave up 2 bases, with 10 bases separating them. There are 15 residues in the CDR3. Germline values: CDR1 KGHSH, CDR2 LQKENI. CDR3 DNA: TGTGCCAGCTCACCATCGTTCGGAGGCAATCAGCCCCAGCATTTT. It is translated as CASSPSFGGNQPQHF.

The chain carries TRBV6-1 and TRBJ1-2; no firm D call. V was trimmed by 4 bases and J by 6 bases, leaving 12 bases between them. This CDR3 spans 13 amino acids. Germline V lookup: CDR1 MNHNS, CDR2 SASEGT. CDR3 in DNA: TGTGCCAGCAGTGGGCTTTGGCAGGATGGCTACACCTTC. The encoded protein is CASSGLWQDGYTF.

The chain recombines TRBV9 with TRBJ2-7, with no clear D. CDR1 and CDR2 (germline): SGDLS, YYNGEE. Trimming left V 0 bases short and J 0 bases short, with 7 bases between. The CDR3 totals 14 residues. The CDR3 DNA follows: TGTGCCAGCAGCGTAGATCCGAGCTCCTACGAGCAGTACTTC. It yields the protein CASSVDPSSYEQYF.

The chain is built from TRBV27 and TRBJ2-3; 11 bases match TRBD2. V was clipped by 7 bases and J by 4 bases; unmatched bases: 7. The CDR3 covers 15 residues. CDR1 is MNHEY, CDR2 SMNVEV, per germline (reference sequence). Here the CDR3 reads CASTLLAGGPDTQYF. The CDR3 DNA follows: TGTGCCAGCACCCTTCTAGCGGGAGGTCCAGATACGCAGTATTTT.

DNA of the CDR3: TGTGCCAGTAGGTTTAGGCAGGCAAGGAATGAGCAGTTCTTC. This encodes CASRFRQARNEQFF. The chain has TRBV19 and TRBJ2-1; D remains unclear. Between the trimmed V and J ends, which lost 6 bases and 7 bases, there was a span of 16 bases. This CDR3 region has 14 residues. From germline, CDR1 is LNHDA and CDR2 SQIVND (reference sequence).

The CDR3 nucleotides read TGCAGCGGCACTACAGGAAATAAAGAGCAGTACTTC. It specifies CSGTTGNKEQYF. This chain links TRBV29-1 with TRBJ2-5, with D possibly TRBD1 on 5 matching bases. The CDR3 is 12 amino acids. The germline V gene has CDR1 SQVTM and CDR2 ANQGSEA. Trimming stripped 7 bases from V and 11 bases from J, with 20 bases between.

The chain links TRBV19 to TRBJ1-5; D perhaps matches TRBD1 (5 bases). Trimming shortened V by 4 bases and J by 7 bases, and 11 bases separated the two germline ends. The CDR3 covers 13 residues. Per the germline V gene, CDR1 is LNHDA and CDR2 is SQIVND (reference sequence). CDR3 sequence: CASSTGIGQPQHF. The CDR3 DNA follows: TGTGCCAGTAGTACAGGGATAGGGCAGCCCCAGCATTTT.

The chain couples TRBV28 to TRBJ2-1; 9 bases are a match to TRBD2. Per germline, CDR1 MDHEN and CDR2 SYDVKM. Trimming took 7 bases from V and 1 from J; bases not matched to a gene: 11. The CDR3 is 17 residues long. The DNA for the CDR3 is TGTGCCAGCACCGAAACCCTCCTAGCGGGATCCTACAATGAGCAGTTCTTC. Translating it yields CASTETLLAGSYNEQFF.